Described below is a single T cell receptor (beta chain) sequence and its context. Its target is not known. Clones were sequenced by immunoSEQ multiplex PCR, and TCRdb holds only the in-frame ones, with some missing. The table includes some 170,000 clones, 89% detected once. The sample belongs to a study of cytomegalovirus exposure and HLA in healthy donors. Study-level findings and limits: Most sequenced TCRs were rare (though some public TCRs occurred in many donors).

The sequence derives from a man between 18 and 29 years old in good health and CMV-seropositive. Sample: PBMCs.

The CDR3 here is CASSLYSPLGLYEQYF. In nucleotides, the CDR3 is TGTGCCAGCAGCTTGTACAGTCCCCTCGGCCTCTACGAGCAGTACTTC. The rearrangement uses TRBV5-6 and TRBJ2-7; D gene ambiguous. This CDR3 region has 16 residues. CDR1 is SGHDT and CDR2 is YYEEEE in the germline V gene. Trimming took 1 base from V and 3 from J, leaving 17 bases between them.